The 14 T cell receptor beta chains in this list originate from one sample, sequenced in a study of blood T cell repertoires in COVID-19. The method was immunoSEQ multiplex PCR; TCRdb's version includes in-frame clones alone and lacks a portion of them. The sample records approximately 480,000 clones, around 90% being singletons. The sequenced sample consisted of PBMCs or T cells enriched from blood (not recorded which). These receptors all stem from a woman aged 18-29 years who had recovered from COVID-19.

The CDR3 coding sequence is TGTGCCAGCAGATTAGAGGTTCGGGGTCGCGAGGGCTACACCTTC. This encodes CASRLEVRGREGYTF. V usage is TRBV2 and J usage is TRBJ1-2; D is uncertain. The CDR3 extends over 15 amino acids. Trimming pared 6 bases from V and 8 bases from J, leaving 22 bases between. CDR1 and CDR2 (germline): SNHLY, FYNNEI.

The chain recombines TRBV27 with TRBJ1-6, with 9 bases fitting TRBD1. The CDR3 runs 15 residues. The V gene end was trimmed by 5 bases and the J gene end by 8 bases; junction bases not matched to a gene: 7. Germline loops: CDR1 MNHEY, CDR2 SMNVEV (reference sequence). Written as DNA, the CDR3 is TGTGCCAGCAGTGGTGTGACAGGGGGACATTCACCCCTCCACTTT. Protein sequence: CASSGVTGGHSPLHF.

V gene TRBV2 combines with J gene TRBJ2-7; 9 bases align to TRBD1. The germline V gene encodes CDR1 SNHLY and CDR2 FYNNEI. Trimming cost V 11 bases and J 3 bases; bases outside gene matches: 5. There are 12 residues in the CDR3. The DNA for the CDR3 is TGTGCCGGCGGGACAGGGTACTACGAGCAGTACTTC. Translated, it gives CAGGTGYYEQYF.

V usage is TRBV28 and J usage is TRBJ1-2; D is possibly TRBD1 (5 bases). The ends were cut back, 7 bases at V and 2 bases at J, with 23 bases in the middle. The CDR3 sequence is 17 residues long. Germline V gene sequence: CDR1 MDHEN, CDR2 SYDVKM. CDR3 residues: CASIWGGWNENNYGYTF. The CDR3, as DNA: TGTGCCAGCATTTGGGGGGGTTGGAACGAAAACAACTATGGCTACACCTTC.

The genes are TRBV12-5 and TRBJ1-5; D is possibly TRBD1 (5 bases). The V gene lost 6 bases and the J gene lost 0 bases, with 15 bases spanning the gap. Germline loops: CDR1 LGHNT, CDR2 FRNRAP. The CDR3 is 16 amino acids. This CDR3 reads CASGPTGSDSNQPQHF. CDR3 nucleotide sequence: TGTGCTAGTGGGCCTACAGGTTCGGATAGCAATCAGCCCCAGCATTTT.

The chain links TRBV18 to TRBJ2-3; D might be TRBD2 (7 bases). V shed 3 bases and J shed 6 bases, with 13 bases lying between them. Germline CDR1 reads KGHSH; CDR2 reads LQKENI. The CDR3 sequence is 14 residues long. The CDR3 protein is CASSPGGQADTQYF. In DNA, the CDR3 is TGTGCCAGCTCACCGGGGGGGCAAGCGGATACGCAGTATTTT.

The rearrangement uses TRBV3-1 (or the pseudogene TRBV3-2) and TRBJ2-7, with 8 bases matching TRBD2. Per the germline V gene, CDR1 is LGHDT and CDR2 is YNNKEL (reference sequence). This CDR3 comprises 18 residues. Trimming took 4 bases from V and 2 from J; bases not matched to a gene: 16. In DNA, the CDR3 is TGTGCCAGCAGCCCGGAACAGACAGGCGGACTAGCCACCTACGAGCAGTACTTC. Translating it yields CASSPEQTGGLATYEQYF.

This chain connects TRBV19 to TRBJ2-1; TRBD2 matches at 15 bases. The ends lost 7 bases at V and 4 bases at J; junction bases unmatched: 5. CDR1 and CDR2 from the germline V gene are LNHDA and SQIVND (reference sequence). The CDR3 covers 16 residues. The DNA of the CDR3 is TGTGCCAGTAACCAGGGACTAGCGGGGGGTTACAATGAGCAGTTCTTC. This encodes CASNQGLAGGYNEQFF.

The rearrangement uses TRBV19 and TRBJ2-3; the match to TRBD2 covers 15 bases. CDR3 length: 18 residues. After removal of 5 bases from V and 1 base from J, the junction contained 7 bases not matched to a gene. CDR1 is LNHDA and CDR2 is SQIVND in the germline V gene (reference sequence). CDR3 sequence: CASSPWTSGGVGTDTQYF. The DNA for the CDR3 is TGTGCCAGTAGTCCGTGGACTAGCGGGGGGGTTGGCACAGATACGCAGTATTTT. Together with reference TRBV19 and TRBJ2-3, the CDR3 gives the full variable domain: DGGITQSPKYLFRKEGQNVTLSCEQNLNHDAMYWYRQDPGQGLRLIYYSQIVNDFQKGDIAEGYSVSREKKESFPLTVTSAQKNPTAFYLCASSPWTSGGVGTDTQYFGPGTRLTVL.

The chain couples TRBV30 to TRBJ1-4; 8 bases are shared with TRBD1. The trim removed 7 bases at V and 5 bases at J, leaving 6 bases unmatched. This CDR3 contains 13 residues. The V gene's germline CDR1 is GTSNPN and CDR2 SVGIG (reference sequence). CDR3 sequence: CASTRGPNEKLFF. CDR3 DNA: TGTGCCTCCACCAGGGGGCCGAATGAAAAACTGTTTTTT.

The chain carries TRBV10-2 and TRBJ2-2; TRBD2 might be the D (5 bases). The CDR3 contains 15 residues. V lost 8 bases, J lost 0 bases, and 13 bases lay in between. Per germline, CDR1 WSHSY and CDR2 SAAADI. The CDR3 loop is CASLRGNTNTGELFF. The CDR3 DNA is TGCGCCAGCCTCCGGGGTAATACGAACACCGGGGAGCTGTTTTTT.

V gene TRBV5-4 combines with J gene TRBJ2-5, with TRBD2 as a possible D gene (5 bases). CDR1 is SGHNT, CDR2 YYREEE, per germline (reference sequence). Between the trimmed V and J ends, which lost 3 bases and 1 base, there was a span of 13 bases. The CDR3 sequence is 15 residues long. CDR3 DNA: TGTGCCAGCAGCTGGGTGGGAGAGTTCCAAGAGACCCAGTACTTC. Translating it yields CASSWVGEFQETQYF. Variable domain in full (rest from reference TRBV5-4 and TRBJ2-5): ETGVTQSPTHLIKTRGQQVTLRCSSQSGHNTVSWYQQALGQGPQFIFQYYREEENGRGNFPPRFSGLQFPNYSSELNVNALELDDSALYLCASSWVGEFQETQYFGPGTRLLVL.

The rearrangement links TRBV7-2 to TRBJ1-5; perhaps TRBD1 as D (5 bases). Trimming removed 1 base at V and 5 bases at J, with 15 bases between. The CDR3 length is 16 residues. Germline-derived CDR1 and CDR2 are SGHTA and FQGNSA. The CDR3 DNA sequence: TGTGCCAGCAGCTTAGTAGTCGGGGGGTGGGATCAGCCCCAGCATTTT. It specifies CASSLVVGGWDQPQHF.

The chain combines TRBV7-2 with TRBJ2-1; 14 nucleotides agree with TRBD2. This CDR3 comprises 17 residues. V was clipped by 4 bases and J by 3 bases; unmatched bases: 5. Germline V lookup: CDR1 SGHTA, CDR2 FQGNSA. This CDR3 is CASSSRTSGGNYNEQFF. CDR3 nucleotide sequence: TGTGCCAGCAGCTCAAGGACTAGCGGGGGGAACTACAATGAGCAGTTCTTC.